This TCR beta chain comes out of a study of blood T cell repertoires in COVID-19. Study as a whole: Nucleic acid was either cDNA or gDNA, and it came from T cells, B-cell-depleted T cells, or PBMCs.

In terms of age and location, participants ranged from roughly 18 to 100 years and lived in about 25 US areas. A COVID-19 case had been met by exposed participants during the 2 weeks before study entry. Authors' methods: Cell counts per sample came from amplifying reference gene primers. TCRdb keeps only in-frame clones here, not all; method: immunoSEQ multiplex PCR. V and J calls and clone size are as listed in that table; D and trimming were resolved from the DNA. The table lists about 270,000 clones, approximately 90% of them singletons. The J segment lost 4 bases and the V segment lost 4 bases, leaving 2 bases of the junction unmatched. From germline, CDR1 is SGHVS and CDR2 FNYEAQ. The CDR3 has 13 residues.

The sample comprised PBMCs or T cells enriched from blood (not recorded which). The chain is built from TRBV7-6 and TRBJ2-5; 8 nucleotides align to TRBD1. The receptor comes from a man in his forties who had been exposed to COVID-19. The chain's CDR3 is CASSSDRAETQYF. CDR3 bases: TGTGCCAGCAGCTCGGACAGGGCAGAGACCCAGTACTTC.